These 20 T cell receptor beta chains share one sample of origin, sequenced in a study of cytomegalovirus exposure and HLA in healthy donors. Vbeta (60) and Jbeta (13) primers were used in the PCR. Sequenced by immunoSEQ multiplex PCR; TCRdb stores in-frame clones only, minus some. This table holds about 140,000 clones, roughly three quarters found once. Sequencing input: PBMCs. Every receptor here comes from a woman aged 25 to 39 in good health and CMV-seronegative.

The J gene is TRBJ1-2, the V gene TRBV28, with TRBD1 matching over 7 bases. J gave up 4 bases and V 4 bases, and 6 bases lay outside the gene matches. Germline V lookup: CDR1 MDHEN, CDR2 SYDVKM. The CDR3 spans 14 residues. CDR3 DNA sequence: TGTGCCAGCAGTTCCCGGACAGGTTCCTATGGCTACACCTTC. This translates into CASSSRTGSYGYTF.

V and J are TRBV6-1 and TRBJ1-2, with 7 bases that match TRBD1. Germline V lookup: CDR1 MNHNS, CDR2 SASEGT. The CDR3 sequence is 13 residues long. Losses at the gene ends were 4 bases for V and 3 bases for J; bases not matched to a gene: 2. CDR3 amino acids: CASSVTGDYGYTF. CDR3 sequence (DNA): TGTGCCAGCAGTGTAACAGGGGACTATGGCTACACCTTC.

V gene TRBV6-1 combines with J gene TRBJ2-3, with 12 bases that match TRBD2. V was clipped by 6 bases and J by 6 bases; unmatched bases: 4. CDR1 is MNHNS, CDR2 SASEGT, per germline. This CDR3 has 14 residues. CDR3 DNA: TGTGCCAGCAGCAGACTAGCGGGAGCGGATACGCAGTATTTT. It encodes CASSRLAGADTQYF.

The chain uses TRBV28 and TRBJ2-5; TRBD2 aligns across 7 bases. V trimming: 3 bases; J trimming: 5 bases; junction bases outside the gene matches: 12. Germline values: CDR1 MDHEN, CDR2 SYDVKM. This CDR3 is built from 16 residues. CDR3 residues: CASSFQKAAGRETQYF. CDR3 coding DNA: TGTGCCAGCAGTTTCCAAAAGGCAGCGGGGCGGGAGACCCAGTACTTC. The variable domain in full, with the rest retrieved from reference TRBV28 and TRBJ2-5, is DVKVTQSSRYLVKRTGEKVFLECVQDMDHENMFWYRQDPGLGLRLIYFSYDVKMKEKGDIPEGYSVSREKKERFSLILESASTNQTSMYLCASSFQKAAGRETQYFGPGTRLLVL.

The gene calls are TRBV19 and TRBJ2-7, with D possibly matching TRBD1 (5 bases). CDR3 length: 15 residues. CDR1 is LNHDA, CDR2 SQIVND, per germline (reference sequence). V dropped 6 bases and J dropped 6 bases, with 21 bases sitting between them. CDR3 region: CASSIGPGYLSEQYF. CDR3 nucleotides: TGTGCCAGTAGCATCGGTCCAGGGTACCTCTCCGAGCAGTACTTC.

The chain joins TRBV19 to TRBJ1-5, with 9 bases identical to TRBD1. Germline assignment: CDR1 LNHDA and CDR2 SQIVND (reference sequence). V lost 7 bases, J lost 3 bases, and 4 bases stayed unmatched. The CDR3 extends over 14 amino acids. The DNA for the CDR3 is TGTGCCAGTACCTGGACAGGGGACAATCAGCCCCAGCATTTT. Amino acids: CASTWTGDNQPQHF.

The rearrangement joins TRBV19 to TRBJ1-4; 10 bases fit TRBD1. The CDR3 extends over 15 amino acids. Trimming at V came to 7 bases and at J to 7 bases, leaving 9 bases not matched to a gene. In germline, CDR1 is LNHDA, CDR2 SQIVND (reference sequence). The CDR3, as DNA: TGTGCCAGTACCCGAGACAGGGGGCGACCTGAAAAACTGTTTTTT. It translates to CASTRDRGRPEKLFF. The whole variable domain, remainder taken from reference TRBV19 and TRBJ1-4, is DGGITQSPKYLFRKEGQNVTLSCEQNLNHDAMYWYRQDPGQGLRLIYYSQIVNDFQKGDIAEGYSVSREKKESFPLTVTSAQKNPTAFYLCASTRDRGRPEKLFFGSGTQLSVL.

This clone was seen a handful of times. The chain carries TRBV10-2 and TRBJ1-2; the D gene is possibly TRBD1 (5 bases). This CDR3 comprises 12 residues. Trimming cost V 6 bases and J 1 base, with 6 bases left between them. Germline V gene lookup returns CDR1 WSHSY and CDR2 SAAADI. The CDR3, as DNA: TGCGCCAGCAGCCAGGGTAACTATGGCTACACCTTC. Encoded protein: CASSQGNYGYTF.

This clone has more than one count but fewer than ten. The chain links TRBV5-8 to TRBJ2-2; weak D call: TRBD1 (6 bases). Per the germline V gene, CDR1 is SGHTS and CDR2 is YDEGEE. The V end was cut by 0 bases, the J end by 2 bases, with 8 bases between. The CDR3 contains 15 residues. CDR3 amino acids: CASSLARGNTGELFF. The CDR3 bases are TGTGCCAGCAGCTTGGCCAGGGGAAACACCGGGGAGCTGTTTTTT.

This chain uses TRBV7-3 with TRBJ1-1; D possibly corresponds to TRBD1 (5 bases). Germline-derived CDR1 and CDR2 are SGHTA and FQGTGA. The CDR3 loop spans 15 amino acids. V lost 3 bases, J lost 0 bases, and 11 bases lay in between. CDR3 sequence reads: CASSLLTAMNTEAFF. CDR3 coding DNA: TGTGCCAGCAGCTTGTTGACAGCAATGAACACTGAAGCTTTCTTT. Together with reference TRBV7-3 and TRBJ1-1, the CDR3 gives the full variable domain: GAGVSQTPSNKVTEKGKYVELRCDPISGHTALYWYRQSLGQGPEFLIYFQGTGAADDSGLPNDRFFAVRPEGSVSTLKIQRTERGDSAVYLCASSLLTAMNTEAFFGQGTRLTVV.

This clone was counted only a few times. This chain joins TRBV4-1 and TRBJ2-5, with D possibly matching TRBD1 (5 bases). This CDR3 spans 15 amino acids. The germline gives CDR1 MGHRA, CDR2 YSYEKL. Trimming shortened V by 1 base and J by 6 bases, and 15 bases separated the two germline ends. CDR3 bases: TGCGCCAGCAGCCAAGGACCCGCAGGGCTGAAGACCCAGTACTTC. Translated, it gives CASSQGPAGLKTQYF.

This clone was seen only a few times. The chain has TRBV5-1 and TRBJ1-2; D not resolved. Trimming pared 0 bases from V and 5 bases from J, leaving 17 bases between. CDR1 is SGHRS, CDR2 YFSETQ, per germline. This CDR3 has 16 amino acids. CDR3 sequence: CASSLGGNTGNYGYTF. The CDR3 nucleotides are TGCGCCAGCAGCTTGGGTGGGAACACCGGGAATTATGGCTACACCTTC.

This clone is a singleton in its sample. This chain connects TRBV4-1 to TRBJ1-2, with TRBD1 matching over 10 bases. Germline V gene lookup returns CDR1 MGHRA and CDR2 YSYEKL. This CDR3 has 17 amino acids. With 0 bases clipped from V and 1 base from J, the junction kept 5 bases outside the gene matches. The CDR3 here is CASSQDPRDRGNYGYTF. The CDR3 coding sequence is TGCGCCAGCAGCCAAGATCCTCGGGACAGGGGTAACTATGGCTACACCTTC.

V gene TRBV7-8 combines with J gene TRBJ2-3; 8 bases map to TRBD2. CDR1 SGHVS and CDR2 FQNEAQ come from the germline V gene. CDR3 length: 16 amino acids. The V and J ends lost 1 base and 8 bases, in that order; junction bases with no gene match: 11. Written as DNA, the CDR3 is TGTGCCAGCAGCTTAGTAGGCGGGAGGTCCCGGGGTACGCAGTATTTT. Residues: CASSLVGGRSRGTQYF.

A few counts support this clone. The gene calls are TRBV30 and TRBJ1-2; D is undetermined. The V end was cut by 0 bases, the J end by 7 bases, with 6 bases between. This CDR3 has 11 residues. Per germline, CDR1 GTSNPN and CDR2 SVGIG (reference sequence). CDR3 region: CAWSVAGGYTF. In DNA form, the CDR3 reads TGTGCCTGGAGTGTAGCGGGTGGCTACACCTTC. Supplemented by reference TRBV30 and TRBJ1-2, the full variable domain reads SQTIHQWPATLVQPVGSPLSLECTVEGTSNPNLYWYRQAAGRGLQLLFYSVGIGQISSEVPQNLSASRPQDRQFILSSKKLLLSDSGFYLCAWSVAGGYTFGSGTRLTVV.

The chain combines TRBV7-8 with TRBJ1-4; D remains unclear. The germline V gene has CDR1 SGHVS and CDR2 FQNEAQ. The CDR3 has 13 amino acids. Trimming cost V 2 bases and J 3 bases, with 4 bases left between them. The CDR3 loop is CASSLQANEKLFF. The CDR3 DNA follows: TGTGCCAGCAGCTTACAGGCTAATGAAAAACTGTTTTTT.

As DNA, the CDR3 is TGTGCCAGCAAGCTCAGGACATTTAATGAAAAACTGTTTTTT. Amino acids: CASKLRTFNEKLFF. The chain carries TRBV28 and TRBJ1-4; possibly TRBD1 for D (5 bases). The germline gives CDR1 MDHEN, CDR2 SYDVKM. This CDR3 contains 14 residues. Trimming took 7 bases from V and 4 from J, leaving 13 bases between them.

This clone showed up just once. The rearrangement links TRBV19 to TRBJ1-5; D unresolved. The V gene lost 7 bases and the J gene lost 3 bases, with 16 bases spanning the gap. Per the germline V gene, CDR1 is LNHDA and CDR2 is SQIVND (reference sequence). The CDR3 has 15 amino acids. CDR3: CASTSSGPHNQPQHF. Written as DNA, the CDR3 is TGTGCCAGTACTTCGAGCGGACCTCACAATCAGCCCCAGCATTTT.

Comments on this clone: Other DNA sequences in this sample translate to the same CDR3. The J gene is TRBJ2-7, the V gene TRBV10-3, with 7 nucleotides matching TRBD2. Germline V gene sequence: CDR1 ENHRY, CDR2 SYGVKD. This CDR3 spans 14 amino acids. The V segment lost 0 bases and the J segment 1 base; nucleotides outside the gene matches: 0. CDR3: CAISESGGSYEQYF. The CDR3 nucleotides are TGTGCCATCAGTGAGTCGGGGGGGTCCTACGAGCAGTACTTC.

The chain is built from TRBV19 and TRBJ2-2; 12 bases are a match to TRBD2. The CDR3 has 18 residues. The V gene end was trimmed by 5 bases and the J gene end by 5 bases; junction bases not matched to a gene: 12. The V gene's germline CDR1 is LNHDA and CDR2 SQIVND (reference sequence). The CDR3 loop reads CASSRPGTSGRRTGELFF. The CDR3 nucleotides are TGTGCCAGTAGTCGCCCCGGAACTAGCGGGAGGAGGACCGGGGAGCTGTTTTTT.